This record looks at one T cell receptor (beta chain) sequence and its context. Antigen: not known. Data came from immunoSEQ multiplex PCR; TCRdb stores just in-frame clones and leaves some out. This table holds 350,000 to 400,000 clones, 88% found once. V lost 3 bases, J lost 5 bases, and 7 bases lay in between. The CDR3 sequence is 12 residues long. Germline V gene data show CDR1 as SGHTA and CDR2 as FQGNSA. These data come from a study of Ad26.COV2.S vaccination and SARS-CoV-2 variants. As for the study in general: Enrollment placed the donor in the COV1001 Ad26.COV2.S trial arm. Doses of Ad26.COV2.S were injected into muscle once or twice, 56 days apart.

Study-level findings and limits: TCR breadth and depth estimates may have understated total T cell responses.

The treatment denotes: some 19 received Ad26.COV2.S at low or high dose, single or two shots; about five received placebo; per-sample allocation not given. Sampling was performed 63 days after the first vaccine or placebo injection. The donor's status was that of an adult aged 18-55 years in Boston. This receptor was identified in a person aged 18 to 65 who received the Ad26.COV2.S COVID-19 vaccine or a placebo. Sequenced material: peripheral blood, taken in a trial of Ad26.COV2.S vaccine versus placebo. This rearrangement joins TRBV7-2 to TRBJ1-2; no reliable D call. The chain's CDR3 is CASSFGRYGYTF. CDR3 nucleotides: TGTGCCAGCAGCTTTGGGCGGTATGGCTACACCTTC.